This entry concerns a single T cell receptor (beta chain). The sample is drawn from a study of cytomegalovirus exposure and HLA in healthy donors. The overall study: Researchers found that about 82% of 350 to 500 genotyped donors fell within the Caucasian-associated ancestry cluster.

The PCR ran on 60 Vbeta and 13 Jbeta primers. The data were produced by immunoSEQ multiplex PCR, yet TCRdb's version contains in-frame clones alone and is incomplete. The sample records 150,000 to 200,000 clones, 60% to 85% being singletons. V trimming: 0 bases; J trimming: 6 bases; junction bases outside the gene matches: 6. The CDR3 consists of 15 residues. Germline V gene sequence: CDR1 KGHSH, CDR2 LQKENI. This receptor was obtained from a man younger than 35 in good health and CMV-seronegative. Input material: PBMCs. The chain recombines TRBV18 with TRBJ1-2, with 8 bases lining up with TRBD1. The CDR3 DNA is TGTGCCAGCTCACCACCGAGACAGGGGACGGATGGCTACACCTTC. This gives the protein CASSPPRQGTDGYTF.